This T cell receptor beta chain was captured by sequencing in a study of glioma-infiltrating T cells. There are 17 residues in the CDR3. Looked up from germline, CDR1 is KGHSH and CDR2 is LQKENI. The V gene lost 4 bases and the J gene lost 10 bases, with 28 bases spanning the gap. Using RNA template, CDR3s of TCR alpha and beta were amplified with iRepertoire arm-PCR. Tissue mRNA or PBMC total RNA, roughly 85-450 ng, went into one-step reverse transcription and amplification. TCRdb processed the multiplex PCR reads anew with MiXCR; each CDR3 protein has one entry. The table has about 130,000 distinct CDR3 sequences, about 23% seen once. Notes on this clonotype: Its target is unknown. This may come from a read error, since a much larger clone is one base off.

Regarding the study as a whole: Above-expected tissue-blood divergence occurred in all gliomas, most in low-grade ones. Only very few CDR3 sequences appeared in both tissue and blood.

This sequence joins TRBV18 and TRBJ2-5, with a possible D match to TRBD1 (6 bases). This clonotype originated in a human donor with low-grade glioma or glioblastoma, undergoing nonglioma brain surgery, or in good health (not recorded which). Sequencing used glioma tissue, nonneoplastic brain tissue, or PBMCs (not recorded which). In DNA form, the CDR3 reads TGTGCCAGCTCACTTGTTCCGCCTCCTGGACAGTCCCAAATCCAGTACTTC. Its protein product is CASSLVPPPGQSQIQYF.